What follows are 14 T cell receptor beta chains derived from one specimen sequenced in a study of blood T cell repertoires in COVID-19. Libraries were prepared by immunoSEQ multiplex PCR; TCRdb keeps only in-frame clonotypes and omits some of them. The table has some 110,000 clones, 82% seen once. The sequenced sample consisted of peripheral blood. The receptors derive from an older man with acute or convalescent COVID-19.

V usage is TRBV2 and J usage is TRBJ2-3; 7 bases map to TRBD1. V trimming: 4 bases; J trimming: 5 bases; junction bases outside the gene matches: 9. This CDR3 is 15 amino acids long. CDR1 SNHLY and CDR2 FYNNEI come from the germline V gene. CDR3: CASSGAEAGGDTQYF. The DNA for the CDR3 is TGTGCCAGCAGTGGGGCGGAGGCAGGGGGAGATACGCAGTATTTT. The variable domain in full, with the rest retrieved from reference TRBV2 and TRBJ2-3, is EPEVTQTPSHQVTQMGQEVILRCVPISNHLYFYWYRQILGQKVEFLVSFYNNEISEKSEIFDDQFSVERPDGSNFTLKIRSTKLEDSAMYFCASSGAEAGGDTQYFGPGTRLTVL.

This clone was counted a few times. The CDR3 here is CASSFGTSGSGETQYF. The CDR3 DNA is TGTGCCAGCAGTTTTGGGACTAGCGGGAGCGGGGAGACCCAGTACTTC. The V call is TRBV28, the J call TRBJ2-5, with 14 bases identical to TRBD2. Germline-derived CDR1 and CDR2 are MDHEN and SYDVKM. This CDR3 has 16 residues. The V gene end was trimmed by 3 bases and the J gene end by 5 bases; junction bases not matched to a gene: 5.

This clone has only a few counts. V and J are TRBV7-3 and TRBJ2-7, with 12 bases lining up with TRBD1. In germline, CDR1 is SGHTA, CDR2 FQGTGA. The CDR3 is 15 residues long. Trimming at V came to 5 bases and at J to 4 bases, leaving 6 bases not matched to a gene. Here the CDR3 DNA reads TGTGCCAGCAGCCAGGGACAGGGGGCTCGGTACGAGCAGTACTTC. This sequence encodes CASSQGQGARYEQYF.

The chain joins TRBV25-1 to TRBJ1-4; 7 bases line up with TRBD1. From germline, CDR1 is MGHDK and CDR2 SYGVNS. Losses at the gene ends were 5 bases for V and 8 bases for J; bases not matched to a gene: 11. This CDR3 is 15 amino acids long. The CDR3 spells CASSPSQGVVEKLFF. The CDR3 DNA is TGTGCCAGCAGTCCTTCTCAGGGGGTCGTCGAAAAACTGTTTTTT.

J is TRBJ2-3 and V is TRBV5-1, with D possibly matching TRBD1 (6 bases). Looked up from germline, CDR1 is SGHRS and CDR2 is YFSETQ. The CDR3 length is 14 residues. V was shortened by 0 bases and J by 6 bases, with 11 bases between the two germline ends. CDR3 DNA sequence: TGCGCCAGCAGCTTGGCCACAGGGTCTGATACGCAGTATTTT. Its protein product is CASSLATGSDTQYF.

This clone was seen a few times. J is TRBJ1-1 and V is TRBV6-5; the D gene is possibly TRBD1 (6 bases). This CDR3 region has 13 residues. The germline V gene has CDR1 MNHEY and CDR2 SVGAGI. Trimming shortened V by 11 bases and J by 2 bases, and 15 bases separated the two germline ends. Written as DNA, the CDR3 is TGTGCCTCGGCGGACAGACGAAACACTGAAGCTTTCTTT. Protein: CASADRRNTEAFF.

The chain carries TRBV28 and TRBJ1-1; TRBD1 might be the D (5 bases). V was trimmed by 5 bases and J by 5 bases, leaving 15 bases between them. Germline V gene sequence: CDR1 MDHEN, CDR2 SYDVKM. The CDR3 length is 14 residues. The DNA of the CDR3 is TGTGCCAGCAGTCCAGTGGGGGGAGGTACTGAAGCTTTCTTT. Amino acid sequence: CASSPVGGGTEAFF.

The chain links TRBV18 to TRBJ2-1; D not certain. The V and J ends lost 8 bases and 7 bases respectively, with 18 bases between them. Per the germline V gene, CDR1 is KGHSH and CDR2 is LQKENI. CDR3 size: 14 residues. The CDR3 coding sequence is TGTGCCAGCGCTCGCTCGCGGTCCCTAAATGAGCAGTTCTTC. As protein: CASARSRSLNEQFF. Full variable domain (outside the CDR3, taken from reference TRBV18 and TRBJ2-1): NAGVMQNPRHLVRRRGQEARLRCSPMKGHSHVYWYRQLPEEGLKFMVYLQKENIIDESGMPKERFSAEFPKEGPSILRIQQVVRGDSAAYFCASARSRSLNEQFFGPGTRLTVL.

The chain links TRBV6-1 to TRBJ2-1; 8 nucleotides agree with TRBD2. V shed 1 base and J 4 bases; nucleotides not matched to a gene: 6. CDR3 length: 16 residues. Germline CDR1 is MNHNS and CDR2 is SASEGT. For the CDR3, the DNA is TGTGCCAGCAGTGAAGGGAGGCGGGGGGTATACAATGAGCAGTTCTTC. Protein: CASSEGRRGVYNEQFF.

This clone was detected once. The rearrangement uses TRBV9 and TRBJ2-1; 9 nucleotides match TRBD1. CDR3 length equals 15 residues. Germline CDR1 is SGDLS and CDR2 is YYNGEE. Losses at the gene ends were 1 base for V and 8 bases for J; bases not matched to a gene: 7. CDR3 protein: CASSVRDRETDEQFF. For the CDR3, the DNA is TGTGCCAGCAGCGTACGGGACAGGGAAACGGATGAGCAGTTCTTC.

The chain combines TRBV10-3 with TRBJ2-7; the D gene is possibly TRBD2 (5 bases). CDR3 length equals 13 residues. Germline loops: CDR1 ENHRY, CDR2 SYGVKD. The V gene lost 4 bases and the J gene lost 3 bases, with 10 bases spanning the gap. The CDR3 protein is CAISGAGYYEQYF. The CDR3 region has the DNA TGTGCCATCAGTGGGGCGGGCTACTACGAGCAGTACTTC.

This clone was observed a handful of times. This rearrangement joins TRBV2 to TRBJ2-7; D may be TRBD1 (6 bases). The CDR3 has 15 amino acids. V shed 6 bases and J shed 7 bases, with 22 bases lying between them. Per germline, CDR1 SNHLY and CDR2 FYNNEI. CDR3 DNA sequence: TGTGCCAGCAGAAACCCCGGGACACCCACTGGTGAGCAGTACTTC. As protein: CASRNPGTPTGEQYF.

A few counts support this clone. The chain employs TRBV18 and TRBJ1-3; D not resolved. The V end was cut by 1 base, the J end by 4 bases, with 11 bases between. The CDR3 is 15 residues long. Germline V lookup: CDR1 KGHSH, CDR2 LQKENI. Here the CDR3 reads CASSPQSGSGNTIYF. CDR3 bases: TGTGCCAGCTCACCACAGTCCGGGTCCGGAAACACCATATATTTT.

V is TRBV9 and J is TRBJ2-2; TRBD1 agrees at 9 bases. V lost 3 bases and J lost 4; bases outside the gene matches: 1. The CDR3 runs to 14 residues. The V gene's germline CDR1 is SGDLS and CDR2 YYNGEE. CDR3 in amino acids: CASSETGGTGELFF. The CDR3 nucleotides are TGTGCCAGCAGCGAGACAGGGGGCACCGGGGAGCTGTTTTTT.